Each of the 21 T cell receptor beta chains below was sequenced from the same sample in a study of blood T cell repertoires in COVID-19 (dated by TCRdb to 2020 to 2021). The library was generated by the immunoSEQ multiplex PCR assay. In TCRdb, the immuneACCESS table is reduced to in-frame sequences with V and J assigned. These tables do not hold every clone; where another copy was compared, an unresolved V gene accounts for under half, and the others remain unexplained. For this sample there are around 100,000 clones; more than 75% appear just once. The ten largest account for approximately 15% of the sample. Sequenced input: peripheral blood. Source of these receptors: a man in his fifties with acute or convalescent COVID-19.

This clone has just a few counts. The genes are TRBV5-8 and TRBJ2-1, with TRBD2 identical over 7 bases. CDR1 and CDR2 (germline): SGHTS, YDEGEE. The V gene end was trimmed by 4 bases and the J gene end by 4 bases; junction bases not matched to a gene: 14. This CDR3 is built from 17 residues. The CDR3 nucleotides read TGTGCCAGCAGCCGCTTTCTTGTCGGGGGGAAATACAATGAGCAGTTCTTC. Protein product: CASSRFLVGGKYNEQFF. The variable domain in full, with the rest retrieved from reference TRBV5-8 and TRBJ2-1, is EAGVTQSPTHLIKTRGQQATLRCSPISGHTSVYWYQQALGLGLQFLLWYDEGEERNRGNFPPRFSGRQFPNYSSELNVNALELEDSALYLCASSRFLVGGKYNEQFFGPGTRLTVL.

This clone appeared a single time. This chain links TRBV19 with TRBJ2-7; tentative D call: TRBD1 (6 bases). Deletions cut 7 bases from V and 4 bases from J, with 20 bases between. The germline CDR1 and CDR2 sequences are LNHDA and SQIVND (reference sequence). The CDR3 extends over 15 amino acids. Written as DNA, the CDR3 is TGTGCCAGTACCTCGGGGTCTGACAGGAGTTACGAGCAGTACTTC. This sequence encodes CASTSGSDRSYEQYF.

The chain uses TRBV7-6 and TRBJ2-2; 8 bases map to TRBD1. After removal of 2 bases from V and 0 bases from J, the junction contained 8 bases not matched to a gene. The germline V gene encodes CDR1 SGHVS and CDR2 FNYEAQ. This CDR3 has 18 residues. For the CDR3, the DNA is TGTGCCAGCAGCTTACTTCAAGGGACAGGAGCGAACACCGGGGAGCTGTTTTTT. Protein product: CASSLLQGTGANTGELFF. Combining the CDR3 with reference TRBV7-6 and TRBJ2-2 gives the whole variable domain GAGVSQSPRYKVTKRGQDVALRCDPISGHVSLYWYRQALGQGPEFLTYFNYEAQQDKSGLPNDRFSAERPEGSISTLTIQRTEQRDSAMYRCASSLLQGTGANTGELFFGEGSRLTVL.

V is TRBV27 and J is TRBJ2-1, with TRBD2 identical over 8 bases. Germline-derived CDR1 and CDR2 are MNHEY and SMNVEV (reference sequence). This CDR3 contains 16 residues. Germline trimming cut 1 base from V and 2 bases from J; bases unmatched to any gene: 4. In DNA form, the CDR3 reads TGTGCCAGCAGTTTATTAGCGGGGAAACCCTACAATGAGCAGTTCTTC. It codes for CASSLLAGKPYNEQFF.

The rearrangement joins TRBV7-8 to TRBJ1-5; 8 bases agree with TRBD1. This CDR3 is built from 16 residues. CDR1 and CDR2 (germline): SGHVS, FQNEAQ. V shed 5 bases and J 6 bases; nucleotides not matched to a gene: 12. In nucleotides, the CDR3 is TGTGCCAGCAGCCCGAGGGCGGACAGGGTAGGTCAGCCCCAGCATTTT. Its translation: CASSPRADRVGQPQHF.

The chain recombines TRBV14 with TRBJ2-1; D remains unclear. This CDR3 is built from 16 residues. The V gene's germline CDR1 is SGHDN and CDR2 FVKESK. V shed 6 bases and J shed 8 bases, with 23 bases lying between them. The CDR3: CASRYRLAPIGHEQFF. The CDR3 DNA sequence: TGTGCCAGCAGGTACCGACTCGCCCCAATCGGCCATGAGCAGTTCTTC.

This rearrangement joins TRBV19 to TRBJ2-5; 11 positions match TRBD2. Per germline, CDR1 LNHDA and CDR2 SQIVND (reference sequence). CDR3 length: 17 residues. V trimming: 5 bases; J trimming: 4 bases; junction bases outside the gene matches: 12. CDR3 nucleotides: TGTGCCAGTAGTCCCTCGACTAGCGGGGCTTTAGGAGAGACCCAGTACTTC. It is translated as CASSPSTSGALGETQYF.

The rearrangement links TRBV5-4 to TRBJ1-4, with D possibly matching TRBD1 (6 bases). The CDR3 extends over 15 amino acids. CDR1 and CDR2 (germline): SGHNT, YYREEE (reference sequence). Trimming took 2 bases from V and 5 from J, leaving 13 bases between them. CDR3 nucleotides: TGTGCCAGCAGCTTCGGGGGGCAGACGAATGAAAAACTGTTTTTT. Its translation: CASSFGGQTNEKLFF. Filled out from reference TRBV5-4 and TRBJ1-4, the complete variable domain reads ETGVTQSPTHLIKTRGQQVTLRCSSQSGHNTVSWYQQALGQGPQFIFQYYREEENGRGNFPPRFSGLQFPNYSSELNVNALELDDSALYLCASSFGGQTNEKLFFGSGTQLSVL.

This clone was seen only once. The J gene is TRBJ2-1, the V gene TRBV5-5; maybe TRBD2 (5 bases). Trimming shortened V by 1 base and J by 2 bases, and 10 bases separated the two germline ends. Per the germline V gene, CDR1 is SGHKS and CDR2 is YYEKEE (reference sequence). The CDR3 is made up of 15 amino acids. Here the CDR3 reads CASSLWENPYNEQFF. Here the CDR3 DNA reads TGTGCCAGCAGCTTGTGGGAGAACCCCTACAATGAGCAGTTCTTC.

The V call is TRBV5-1, the J call TRBJ2-7, with TRBD2 identical over 7 bases. The CDR3 loop spans 14 amino acids. CDR1 and CDR2 from the germline V gene are SGHRS and YFSETQ. Germline trimming cut 4 bases from V and 1 base from J; bases unmatched to any gene: 5. CDR3 DNA: TGCGCCAGCAGCCCCGGGGGACTATCCTACGAGCAGTACTTC. Translating gives CASSPGGLSYEQYF. The full variable domain, in which reference TRBV5-1 and TRBJ2-7 provide the parts outside the CDR3, is KAGVTQTPRYLIKTRGQQVTLSCSPISGHRSVSWYQQTPGQGLQFLFEYFSETQRNKGNFPGRFSGRQFSNSRSEMNVSTLELGDSALYLCASSPGGLSYEQYFGPGTRLTVT.

The genes are TRBV19 and TRBJ2-5; D might be TRBD2 (5 bases). Germline V gene data show CDR1 as LNHDA and CDR2 as SQIVND (reference sequence). V lost 3 bases and J 5 bases, leaving 13 bases between the germline ends. There are 14 residues in the CDR3. The CDR3 coding sequence is TGTGCCAGTAGTATTCTCCGGGGTGACGAGACCCAGTACTTC. Residues: CASSILRGDETQYF.

The chain couples TRBV7-8 to TRBJ2-3; D is possibly TRBD2 (5 bases). Germline V gene lookup returns CDR1 SGHVS and CDR2 FQNEAQ. The CDR3 loop spans 14 amino acids. The ends were cut back, 0 bases at V and 2 bases at J, with 6 bases in the middle. DNA for the CDR3: TGTGCCAGCAGCTTAGCGACTAACACAGATACGCAGTATTTT. Protein: CASSLATNTDTQYF.

The chain links TRBV6-5 to TRBJ1-1; D may be TRBD1 (5 bases). Germline V lookup: CDR1 MNHEY, CDR2 SVGAGI. CDR3 size: 13 residues. Trimming shortened V by 7 bases and J by 3 bases, and 12 bases separated the two germline ends. The CDR3 DNA reads as TGTGCCAGCACCGGAGGGGTGTACACTGAAGCTTTCTTT. Encoded protein: CASTGGVYTEAFF.

The chain couples TRBV12-5 to TRBJ2-7; 7 nucleotides align to TRBD1. CDR3 size: 15 residues. After removal of 5 bases from V and 1 base from J, the junction contained 8 bases not matched to a gene. CDR1 and CDR2 from the germline V gene are LGHNT and FRNRAP. The CDR3 nucleotides read TGTGCTAGTGGTACTGGGACAGACGGATCCTACGAGCAGTACTTC. This codes for CASGTGTDGSYEQYF. Drawing the rest from reference TRBV12-5 and TRBJ2-7, the complete variable domain is DARVTQTPRHKVTEMGQEVTMRCQPILGHNTVFWYRQTMMQGLELLAYFRNRAPLDDSGMPKDRFSAEMPDATLATLKIQPSEPRDSAVYFCASGTGTDGSYEQYFGPGTRLTVT.

The V call is TRBV5-1, the J call TRBJ2-7; a possible D gene is TRBD2 (6 bases). Looked up from germline, CDR1 is SGHRS and CDR2 is YFSETQ. This CDR3 has 13 amino acids. Trimming removed 3 bases at V and 3 bases at J, with 10 bases between. The CDR3 reads CASSSMTSYEQYF. CDR3 in DNA: TGCGCCAGCAGCTCAATGACTAGCTACGAGCAGTACTTC.

The chain uses TRBV29-1 and TRBJ1-1, with 9 bases that match TRBD1. CDR1 and CDR2 (germline): SQVTM, ANQGSEA. V gave up 7 bases and J gave up 0 bases; unmatched junction bases: 9. This CDR3 has 15 amino acids. CDR3 bases: TGCAGCGGATTGACAGGGGGTGAAATGAACACTGAAGCTTTCTTT. Residues: CSGLTGGEMNTEAFF.

The chain combines TRBV21-1 with TRBJ2-5; TRBD2, the table's D call, was not compared with the DNA. TRBV21-1 is labeled a pseudogene. This CDR3 contains 16 residues. The DNA for the CDR3 is TGTGCCAGCAGCGTCGCGGGAGGGCCCGGGGAAGAGACCCAGTACTTC. It yields the protein CASSVAGGPGEETQYF.

This clone was observed a few times. The chain joins TRBV6-6 to TRBJ1-3, with a possible D match to TRBD1 (6 bases). In germline, CDR1 is MNHNY, CDR2 SVGAGI (reference sequence). V shed 4 bases and J shed 4 bases, with 14 bases lying between them. The CDR3 extends over 15 amino acids. CDR3 DNA sequence: TGTGCCAGCAGTTCCCGGACAGCGGCAGGAAACACCATATATTTT. Its translation is CASSSRTAAGNTIYF.

The chain joins TRBV28 to TRBJ2-3, with 8 bases fitting TRBD1. The CDR3 is 16 residues long. Germline-derived CDR1 and CDR2 are MDHEN and SYDVKM. Trimming at V came to 5 bases and at J to 2 bases, leaving 9 bases not matched to a gene. As DNA, the CDR3 is TGTGCCAGCAGTCCCTCGACAGGGGCCCACACAGATACGCAGTATTTT. Its protein is CASSPSTGAHTDTQYF.

The chain couples TRBV18 to TRBJ2-1; 10 positions agree with TRBD2. Germline assignment: CDR1 KGHSH and CDR2 LQKENI. This CDR3 contains 16 residues. Trimming removed 6 bases from V and 2 bases from J; junction bases left unmatched: 7. CDR3 coding DNA: TGTGCCAGCTCCCCTGGGACTAGCGAACCCTACAATGAGCAGTTCTTC. It translates to CASSPGTSEPYNEQFF.

This chain uses TRBV5-5 with TRBJ2-1, with 9 bases identical to TRBD2. CDR1 SGHKS and CDR2 YYEKEE come from the germline V gene (reference sequence). Trimming cost V 2 bases and J 1 base; bases outside gene matches: 1. This CDR3 is built from 15 residues. The CDR3 DNA sequence: TGTGCCAGCAGCTTAAGCGGGGGGTCCTACAATGAGCAGTTCTTC. Residues: CASSLSGGSYNEQFF. Complete variable domain (other parts from reference TRBV5-5 and TRBJ2-1): DAGVTQSPTHLIKTRGQQVTLRCSPISGHKSVSWYQQVLGQGPQFIFQYYEKEERGRGNFPDRFSARQFPNYSSELNVNALLLGDSALYLCASSLSGGSYNEQFFGPGTRLTVL.